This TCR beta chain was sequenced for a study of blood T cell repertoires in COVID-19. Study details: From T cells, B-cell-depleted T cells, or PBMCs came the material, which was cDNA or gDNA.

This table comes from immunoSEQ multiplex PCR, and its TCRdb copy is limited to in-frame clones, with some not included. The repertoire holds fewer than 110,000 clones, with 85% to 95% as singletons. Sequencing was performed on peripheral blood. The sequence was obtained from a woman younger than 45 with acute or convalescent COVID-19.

The CDR3 loop reads CALNPGWTEAFF. The CDR3 DNA is TGTGCCCTAAACCCGGGGTGGACTGAAGCTTTCTTT. This chain connects TRBV7-7 to TRBJ1-1; D ambiguous. The CDR3 runs to 12 residues. Trimming cost V 11 bases and J 5 bases, with 15 bases left between them. Germline V CDR1 and CDR2: SSHAT, FNYEAQ (reference sequence).